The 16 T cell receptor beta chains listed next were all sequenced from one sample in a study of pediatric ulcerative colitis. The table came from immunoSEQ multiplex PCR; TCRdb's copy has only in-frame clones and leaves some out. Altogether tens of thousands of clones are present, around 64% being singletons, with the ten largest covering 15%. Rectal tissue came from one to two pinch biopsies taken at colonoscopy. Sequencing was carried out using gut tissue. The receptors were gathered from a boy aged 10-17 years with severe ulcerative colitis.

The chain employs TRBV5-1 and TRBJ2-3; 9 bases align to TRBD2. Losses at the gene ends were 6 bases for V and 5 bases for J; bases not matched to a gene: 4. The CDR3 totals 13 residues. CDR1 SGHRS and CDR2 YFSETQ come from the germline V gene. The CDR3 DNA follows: TGCGCCAGCATCGGCGGGGGGGAAGATACGCAGTATTTT. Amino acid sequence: CASIGGGEDTQYF.

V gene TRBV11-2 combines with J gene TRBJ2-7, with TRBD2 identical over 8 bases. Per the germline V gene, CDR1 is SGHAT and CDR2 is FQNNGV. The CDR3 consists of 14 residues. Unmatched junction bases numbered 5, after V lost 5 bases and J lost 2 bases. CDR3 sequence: CASSPGGGAYEQYF. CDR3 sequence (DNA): TGTGCCAGCAGCCCGGGGGGGGGAGCCTACGAGCAGTACTTC.

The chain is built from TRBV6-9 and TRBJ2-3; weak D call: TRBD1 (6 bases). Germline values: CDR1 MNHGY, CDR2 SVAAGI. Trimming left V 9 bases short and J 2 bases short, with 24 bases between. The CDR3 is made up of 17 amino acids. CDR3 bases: TGTGCCAGACCCCCGCCGGAACCGGGACATAACACAGATACGCAGTATTTT. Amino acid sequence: CARPPPEPGHNTDTQYF.

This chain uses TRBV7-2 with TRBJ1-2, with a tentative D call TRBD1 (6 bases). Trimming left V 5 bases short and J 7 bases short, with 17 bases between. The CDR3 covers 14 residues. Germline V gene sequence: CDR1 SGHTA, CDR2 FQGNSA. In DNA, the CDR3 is TGTGCCAGCAGCCAGGGGCTTTCCGAGGGTGGCTACACCTTC. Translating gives CASSQGLSEGGYTF.

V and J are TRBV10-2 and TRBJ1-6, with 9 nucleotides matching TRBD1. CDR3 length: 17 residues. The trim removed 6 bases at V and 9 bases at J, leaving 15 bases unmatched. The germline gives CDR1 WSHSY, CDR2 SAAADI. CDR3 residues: CASSAGTGFSFGSPLHF. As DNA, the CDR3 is TGCGCCAGCAGCGCCGGGACAGGGTTTTCCTTTGGTTCACCCCTCCACTTT.

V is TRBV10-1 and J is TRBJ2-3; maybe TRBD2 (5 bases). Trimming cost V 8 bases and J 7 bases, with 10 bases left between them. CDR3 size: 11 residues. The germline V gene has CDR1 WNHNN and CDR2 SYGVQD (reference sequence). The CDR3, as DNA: TGCGCCAGCGGTACGGGATATACGCAGTATTTT. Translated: CASGTGYTQYF.

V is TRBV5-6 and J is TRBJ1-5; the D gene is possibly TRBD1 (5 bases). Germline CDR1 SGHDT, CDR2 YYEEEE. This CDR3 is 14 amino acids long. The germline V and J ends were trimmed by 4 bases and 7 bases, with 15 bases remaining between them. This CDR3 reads CASSSTGVYQPQHF. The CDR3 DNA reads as TGTGCCAGCAGCAGTACGGGGGTCTACCAGCCCCAGCATTTT.

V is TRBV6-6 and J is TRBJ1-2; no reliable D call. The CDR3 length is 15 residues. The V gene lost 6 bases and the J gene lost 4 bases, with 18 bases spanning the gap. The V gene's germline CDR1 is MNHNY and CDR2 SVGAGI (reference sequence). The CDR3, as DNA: TGTGCCAGCAGCTTTACGGCACAGTACCTCTATGGCTACACCTTC. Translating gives CASSFTAQYLYGYTF.

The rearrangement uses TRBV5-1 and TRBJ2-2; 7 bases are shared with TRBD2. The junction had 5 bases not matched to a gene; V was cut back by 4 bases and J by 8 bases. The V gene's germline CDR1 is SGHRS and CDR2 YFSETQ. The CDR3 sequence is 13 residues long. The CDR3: CASSVQRGGELFF. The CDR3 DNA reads TGCGCCAGCAGCGTCCAGCGGGGTGGGGAGCTGTTTTTT.

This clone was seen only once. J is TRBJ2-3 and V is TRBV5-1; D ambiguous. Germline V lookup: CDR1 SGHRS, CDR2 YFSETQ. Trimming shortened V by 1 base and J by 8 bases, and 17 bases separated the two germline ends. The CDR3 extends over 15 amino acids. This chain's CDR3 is CASSLWMEPFRTQYF. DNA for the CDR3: TGCGCCAGCAGCTTGTGGATGGAGCCATTTCGTACGCAGTATTTT.

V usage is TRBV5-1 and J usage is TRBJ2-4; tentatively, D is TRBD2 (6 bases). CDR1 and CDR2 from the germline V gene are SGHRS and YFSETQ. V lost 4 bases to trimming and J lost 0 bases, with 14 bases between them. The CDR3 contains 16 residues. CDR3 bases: TGCGCCAGCAGCCCGCGGGGTTCACTAGCCAAAAACATTCAGTACTTC. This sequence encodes CASSPRGSLAKNIQYF.

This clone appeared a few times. As DNA, the CDR3 is TGTGCCAGCAGCCAGACCTCCTACAATGAGCAGTTCTTC. Translated: CASSQTSYNEQFF. The chain links TRBV11-3 to TRBJ2-1; no reliable D call. The CDR3 contains 13 residues. The V gene lost 5 bases and the J gene lost 0 bases, with 5 bases spanning the gap. Germline assignment: CDR1 SGHNT and CDR2 YENEEA.

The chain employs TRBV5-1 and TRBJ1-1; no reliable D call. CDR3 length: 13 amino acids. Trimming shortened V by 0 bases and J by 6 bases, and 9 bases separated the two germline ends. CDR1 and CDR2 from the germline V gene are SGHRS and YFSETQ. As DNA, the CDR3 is TGCGCCAGCAGCTTGGGGGGTAAACCTGAAGCTTTCTTT. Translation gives CASSLGGKPEAFF.

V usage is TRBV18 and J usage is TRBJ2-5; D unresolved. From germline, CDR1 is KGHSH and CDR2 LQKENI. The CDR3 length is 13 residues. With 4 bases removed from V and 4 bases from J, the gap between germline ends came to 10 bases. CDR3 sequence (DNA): TGTGCCAGCTCACTCAGACTGGGAGAGACCCAGTACTTC. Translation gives CASSLRLGETQYF.

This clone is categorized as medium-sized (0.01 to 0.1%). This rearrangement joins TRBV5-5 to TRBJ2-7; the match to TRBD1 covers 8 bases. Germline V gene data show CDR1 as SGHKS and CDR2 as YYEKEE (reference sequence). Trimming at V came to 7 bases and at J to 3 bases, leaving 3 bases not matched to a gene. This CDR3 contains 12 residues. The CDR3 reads CASGQGSYEQYF. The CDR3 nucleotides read TGTGCCAGCGGACAGGGTAGCTACGAGCAGTACTTC.

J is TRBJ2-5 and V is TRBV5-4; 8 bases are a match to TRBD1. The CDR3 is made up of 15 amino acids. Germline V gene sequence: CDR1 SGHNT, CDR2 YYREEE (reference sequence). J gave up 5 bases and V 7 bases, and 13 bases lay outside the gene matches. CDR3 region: CASGKGTGVGETQYF. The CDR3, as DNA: TGTGCCAGCGGAAAAGGGACAGGAGTAGGGGAGACCCAGTACTTC. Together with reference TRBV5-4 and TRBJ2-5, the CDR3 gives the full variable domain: ETGVTQSPTHLIKTRGQQVTLRCSSQSGHNTVSWYQQALGQGPQFIFQYYREEENGRGNFPPRFSGLQFPNYSSELNVNALELDDSALYLCASGKGTGVGETQYFGPGTRLLVL.